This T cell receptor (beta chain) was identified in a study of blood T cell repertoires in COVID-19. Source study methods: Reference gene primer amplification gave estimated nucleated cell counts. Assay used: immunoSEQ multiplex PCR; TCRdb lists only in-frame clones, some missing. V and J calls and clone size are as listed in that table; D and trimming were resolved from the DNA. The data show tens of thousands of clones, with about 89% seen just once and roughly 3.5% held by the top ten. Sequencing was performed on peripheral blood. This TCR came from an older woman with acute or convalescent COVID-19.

In DNA, the CDR3 is TGCAGTGCTAGTATTGGGAGTTCCTACGAGCAGTACTTC. It yields the protein CSASIGSSYEQYF. The chain uses TRBV20-1 and TRBJ2-7; a possible D gene is TRBD2 (5 bases). The CDR3 sequence is 13 residues long. CDR1 is DFQATT and CDR2 is SNEGSKA in the germline V gene (reference sequence). The germline V and J ends were trimmed by 3 bases and 1 base, with 10 bases remaining between them.